These 3 T cell receptor beta chains originate from one sample sequenced in a study of blood T cells in healthy people across ages. Using a J-beta primer mix together with a sample-barcoded 5' primer, a second PCR was run for roughly 6 to 12 cycles. TCRdb independently ran MiXCR on the 5' RACE reads; one entry per CDR3 protein. Among about 930,000 distinct CDR3 sequences listed, 25% to 30% were seen once. This sample also appeared in a second study, on T cells of mothers and their children.

The sample was blood. These receptor sequences come from a woman between 35 and 50 years old in good health.

This clonotype was seen only a few times. Since a much larger clone is just one base distant, this may be a read error. The chain has TRBV9 and TRBJ1-1; D is perhaps TRBD1 (6 bases). The V gene's germline CDR1 is SGDLS and CDR2 YYNGEE. The CDR3 extends over 14 amino acids. The CDR3 loop is CASGVGGGSGEAFF. In DNA form, the CDR3 reads TGTGCCAGCGGCGTAGGAGGGGGAAGTGGTGAAGCTTTCTTT. Complete variable domain (other parts from reference TRBV9 and TRBJ1-1): DSGVTQTPKHLITATGQRVTLRCSPRSGDLSVYWYQQSLDQGLQFLIQYYNGEERAKGNILERFSAQQFPDLHSELNLSSLELGDSALYFCASGVGGGSGEAFFGQGTRLTVV.

The table lists this clonotype with many counts. The rearrangement links TRBV4-2 to TRBJ2-1; D is possibly TRBD2 (6 bases). The CDR3 extends over 15 amino acids. V was cut by 3 bases and J by 2 bases, with 11 bases left in between. Germline loops: CDR1 LGHNA, CDR2 YNFKEQ. DNA for the CDR3: TGTGCCAGCAGCCAGGCGGCGGGGACCTACAATGAGCAGTTCTTC. Protein: CASSQAAGTYNEQFF.

The chain uses TRBV7-3 and TRBJ1-1; perhaps TRBD1 as D (6 bases). The CDR3 is 15 residues long. Germline values: CDR1 SGHTA, CDR2 FQGTGA. V dropped 5 bases and J dropped 4 bases, with 17 bases sitting between them. The CDR3 loop is CASSPQGLRGTEAFF. CDR3 DNA sequence: TGTGCCAGCAGCCCCCAGGGGCTACGAGGCACTGAAGCTTTCTTT.